This T cell receptor (beta chain) was identified in a study of blood T cell repertoires in COVID-19. Study overall: Samples taken during acute and convalescent COVID-19 were collected in the United States, Italy and Spain.

The CDR3 loop spans 15 amino acids. Germline V gene lookup returns CDR1 SGHRS and CDR2 YFSETQ. V lost 1 base, J lost 4 bases, and 6 bases stayed unmatched. Per the original methods: Scientists estimated how many nucleated cells there were by amplifying reference gene primers. Assay: immunoSEQ multiplex PCR; the TCRdb copy retains only in-frame clones and omits some. That table is the source of V, J and clone size, and D and trimming were worked out from the DNA. The sample includes 50,000 to 75,000 clones, roughly 87% seen only once; the top ten take less than 6.5%. The chain joins TRBV5-1 to TRBJ2-3, with 7 positions matching TRBD1. The origin of this receptor is an elderly man in a cohort sampled during active COVID-19. The source material was peripheral blood. The DNA for the CDR3 is TGCGCCAGCAGCTTGAACAGGGGCGATTCAGATACGCAGTATTTT. Its translation is CASSLNRGDSDTQYF. Based on the CDR3 plus reference TRBV5-1 and TRBJ2-3, the full variable domain is KAGVTQTPRYLIKTRGQQVTLSCSPISGHRSVSWYQQTPGQGLQFLFEYFSETQRNKGNFPGRFSGRQFSNSRSEMNVSTLELGDSALYLCASSLNRGDSDTQYFGPGTRLTVL.